These 14 T cell receptor beta chains came from one sample sequenced in a study of shared clonotypes between healthy human individuals. Some clones are missing from TCRdb's copy, which holds only in-frame ones; the method was immunoSEQ multiplex PCR. Of 2,500,000 or so clones in the sample, around 92% were seen once. Sequencing was carried out using naive CD4+ T cells from PBMCs. Subset of the sample: CD45RA+ positively selected. These receptor sequences come from a man aged 18-30 years in good health. Some clones in this sample may be carry-over from other donors' samples.

A remark on this clone: Because it lacks the conserved phenylalanine or tryptophan at the end, this CDR3 is likely a read error. No DNA is shown, since the ends of the CDR3 on it are uncertain; the CDR3 is the one TCRdb lists. The genes are TRBV6-6 and TRBJ1-1. Germline assignment: CDR1 MNHNY and CDR2 SVGAGI (reference sequence). From its first to its last residue, the CDR3 has 12 amino acids. CDR3 sequence reads: CATRPADPSDRC.

In this sample, this clone turned up a few times. At the DNA level, this CDR3 is encoded by other sequences in the same sample as well. The chain recombines TRBV28 with TRBJ1-1; a weak D match, TRBD1 (5 bases). Trimming stripped 4 bases from V and 1 base from J, with 10 bases between. Germline V lookup: CDR1 MDHEN, CDR2 SYDVKM. The CDR3 totals 14 residues. CDR3 amino acids: CASSSGTANTEAFF. The DNA for the CDR3 is TGTGCCAGCAGTTCAGGGACGGCGAACACTGAAGCTTTCTTT.

For this clone: The same CDR3 also results from other DNA sequences found in this sample. The chain combines TRBV29-1 with TRBJ2-3; 8 nucleotides align to TRBD2. There are 13 residues in the CDR3. Looked up from germline, CDR1 is SQVTM and CDR2 is ANQGSEA. Trimming cost V 3 bases and J 1 base; bases outside gene matches: 0. For the CDR3, the DNA is TGCAGCGTTGACGGGAGGGGCACAGATACGCAGTATTTT. It yields the protein CSVDGRGTDTQYF.

Only a few counts were recorded for this clone. The sample has other DNA sequences that encode this CDR3 too. The chain is built from TRBV18 and TRBJ1-1; D is unresolved. The germline V gene has CDR1 KGHSH and CDR2 LQKENI. The CDR3 is 14 residues long. V lost 3 bases and J 4 bases, leaving 12 bases between the germline ends. The CDR3 bases are TGTGCCAGCTCACCCAAGGGAGTGAGCACTGAAGCTTTCTTT. Translation: CASSPKGVSTEAFF.

This clone was seen a single time. The same CDR3 can be traced to other DNA sequences in this sample. The chain recombines TRBV7-3 with TRBJ2-2, with a possible D match to TRBD2 (5 bases). Per germline, CDR1 SGHTA and CDR2 FQGTGA. Trimming shortened V by 1 base and J by 2 bases, and 8 bases separated the two germline ends. This CDR3 region has 15 residues. The CDR3 loop reads CASSLRGSNTGELFF. The CDR3 DNA sequence: TGTGCCAGCAGCTTAAGAGGGTCAAACACCGGGGAGCTGTTTTTT. Based on the CDR3 plus reference TRBV7-3 and TRBJ2-2, the full variable domain is GAGVSQTPSNKVTEKGKYVELRCDPISGHTALYWYRQSLGQGPEFLIYFQGTGAADDSGLPNDRFFAVRPEGSVSTLKIQRTERGDSAVYLCASSLRGSNTGELFFGEGSRLTVL.

The V gene is TRBV28, the J gene TRBJ2-7; TRBD1 matches 9 bases. Germline V CDR1 and CDR2: MDHEN, SYDVKM. This CDR3 comprises 17 residues. V lost 4 bases and J lost 3; bases outside the gene matches: 13. CDR3: CASSSFPPGTGNYEQYF. Here the CDR3 DNA reads TGTGCCAGCAGTTCCTTCCCCCCCGGGACAGGGAACTACGAGCAGTACTTC.

The rearrangement uses TRBV7-3 and TRBJ2-7, with D maybe TRBD1 (5 bases). This CDR3 is 13 amino acids long. The V end was cut by 2 bases, the J end by 2 bases, with 7 bases between. The V gene's germline CDR1 is SGHTA and CDR2 FQGTGA. The CDR3 is CASSLSTAYEQYF. In DNA, the CDR3 is TGTGCCAGCAGCTTATCGACAGCCTACGAGCAGTACTTC.

This chain uses TRBV9 with TRBJ2-7; D is uncertain. Germline V gives CDR1 SGDLS, CDR2 YYNGEE. V shed 2 bases and J shed 2 bases, with 11 bases lying between them. The CDR3 length is 14 residues. CDR3 coding DNA: TGTGCCAGCAGCGTTTCGGGCAATACCTACGAGCAGTACTTC. Protein sequence: CASSVSGNTYEQYF.

About this clone itself: Other nucleotide sequences from this sample produce the same CDR3. The chain recombines TRBV7-9 with TRBJ1-4; TRBD1 might be the D (5 bases). CDR3 size: 15 residues. The germline CDR1 and CDR2 sequences are SEHNR and FQNEAQ (reference sequence). V shed 5 bases and J shed 0 bases, with 10 bases lying between them. DNA for the CDR3: TGTGCCAGCAGCCTGGGACGGGCAACTAATGAAAAACTGTTTTTT. It yields the protein CASSLGRATNEKLFF.

The chain is built from TRBV29-1 and TRBJ2-5, with TRBD2 as a possible D gene (5 bases). V was pared by 5 bases and J by 5 bases, with 12 bases between. Per germline, CDR1 SQVTM and CDR2 ANQGSEA. This CDR3 spans 12 amino acids. CDR3 bases: TGCAGCGTTCGTCTCCCGGGGGAGACCCAGTACTTC. The encoded protein is CSVRLPGETQYF.

The gene calls are TRBV4-2 and TRBJ1-1, with D possibly being TRBD1 (5 bases). V was pared by 0 bases and J by 1 base, with 15 bases between. Germline values: CDR1 LGHNA, CDR2 YNFKEQ. CDR3 length: 17 amino acids. This CDR3 is CASSQETQGIKNTEAFF. The CDR3 DNA is TGTGCCAGCAGCCAAGAGACTCAGGGAATAAAGAACACTGAAGCTTTCTTT.

V gene TRBV15 combines with J gene TRBJ1-5, with 9 bases identical to TRBD1. Germline CDR1 is LNHNV and CDR2 is YYDKDF (reference sequence). The V and J ends lost 0 bases and 8 bases, in that order; junction bases with no gene match: 14. The length of the CDR3 is 18 residues. The CDR3 loop reads CATSRDVYIGTGFEPQHF. In nucleotides, the CDR3 is TGTGCCACCAGCAGAGATGTATATATAGGGACAGGGTTTGAGCCCCAGCATTTT.

In its sample, this clone was seen a few times. The sample contains more than one DNA sequence encoding this CDR3. The chain combines TRBV7-9 with TRBJ1-5; possibly TRBD1 for D (5 bases). Germline assignment: CDR1 SEHNR and CDR2 FQNEAQ (reference sequence). The CDR3 is 13 amino acids. V was trimmed by 5 bases and J by 4 bases, leaving 9 bases between them. The CDR3 DNA reads TGTGCCAGCAGCCGGGACGGAAATCAGCCCCAGCATTTT. It specifies CASSRDGNQPQHF.

V gene TRBV7-6 combines with J gene TRBJ2-3; TRBD2 matches 14 bases. Germline V gives CDR1 SGHVS, CDR2 FNYEAQ. With V trimmed by 3 bases and J by 0 bases, 5 bases remained unmatched. The CDR3 spans 18 residues. As DNA, the CDR3 is TGTGCCAGCAGCTTGCGGACTAGCGGGGGGACTAGCACAGATACGCAGTATTTT. Its translation is CASSLRTSGGTSTDTQYF.